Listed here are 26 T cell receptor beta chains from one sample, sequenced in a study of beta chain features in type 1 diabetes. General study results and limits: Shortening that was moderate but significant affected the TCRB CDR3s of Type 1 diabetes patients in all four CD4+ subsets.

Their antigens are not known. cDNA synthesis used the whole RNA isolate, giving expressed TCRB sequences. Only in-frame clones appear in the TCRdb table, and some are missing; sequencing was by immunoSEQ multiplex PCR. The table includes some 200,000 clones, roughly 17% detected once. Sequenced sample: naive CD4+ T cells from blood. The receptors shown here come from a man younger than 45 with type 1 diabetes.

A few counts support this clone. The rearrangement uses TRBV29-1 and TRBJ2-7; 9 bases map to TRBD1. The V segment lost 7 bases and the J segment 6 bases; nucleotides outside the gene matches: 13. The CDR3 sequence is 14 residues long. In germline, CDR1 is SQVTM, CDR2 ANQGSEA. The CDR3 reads CSALERDRVGEQYF. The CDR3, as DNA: TGCAGCGCCCTTGAGAGGGACAGGGTAGGCGAGCAGTACTTC.

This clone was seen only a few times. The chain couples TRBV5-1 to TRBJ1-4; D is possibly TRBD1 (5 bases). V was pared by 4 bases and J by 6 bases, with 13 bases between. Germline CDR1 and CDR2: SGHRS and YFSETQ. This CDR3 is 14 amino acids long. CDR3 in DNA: TGCGCCAGCAGCAGACCCACGGGGGATGAAAAACTGTTTTTT. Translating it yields CASSRPTGDEKLFF.

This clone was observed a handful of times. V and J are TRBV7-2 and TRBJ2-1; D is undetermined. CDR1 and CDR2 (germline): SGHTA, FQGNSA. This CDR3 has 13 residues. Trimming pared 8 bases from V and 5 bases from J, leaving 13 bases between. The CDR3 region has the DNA TGTGCCAGCTCTTACCGGGTCCACAATGAGCAGTTCTTC. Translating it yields CASSYRVHNEQFF.

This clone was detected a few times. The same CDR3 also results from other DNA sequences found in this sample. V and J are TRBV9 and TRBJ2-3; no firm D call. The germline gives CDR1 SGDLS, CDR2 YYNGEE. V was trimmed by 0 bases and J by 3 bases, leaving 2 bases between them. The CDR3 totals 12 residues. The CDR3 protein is CASSVGTDTQYF. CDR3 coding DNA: TGTGCCAGCAGCGTAGGAACAGATACGCAGTATTTT.

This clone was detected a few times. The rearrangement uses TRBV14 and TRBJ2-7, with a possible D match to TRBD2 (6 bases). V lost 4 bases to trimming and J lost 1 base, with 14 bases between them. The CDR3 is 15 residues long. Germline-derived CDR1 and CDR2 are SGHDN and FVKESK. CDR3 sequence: CASSPLGTLSYEQYF. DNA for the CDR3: TGTGCCAGCAGCCCACTCGGGACTTTATCCTACGAGCAGTACTTC.

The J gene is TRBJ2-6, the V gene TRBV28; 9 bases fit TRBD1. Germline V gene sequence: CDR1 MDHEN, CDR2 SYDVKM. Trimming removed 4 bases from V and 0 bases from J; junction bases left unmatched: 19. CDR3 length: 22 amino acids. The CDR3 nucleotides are TGTGCCAGCAGTTCGCTCGATCGATCGGGACAGGGTCCCCTCTCTGGGGCCAACGTCCTGACTTTC. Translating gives CASSSLDRSGQGPLSGANVLTF.

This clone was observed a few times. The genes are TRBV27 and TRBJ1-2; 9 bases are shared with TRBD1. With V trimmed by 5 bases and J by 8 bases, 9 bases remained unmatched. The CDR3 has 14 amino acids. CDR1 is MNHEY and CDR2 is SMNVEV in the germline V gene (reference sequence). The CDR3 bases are TGTGCCAGCAGTACTGAACAGGGGGCTTGGGGCTACACCTTC. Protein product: CASSTEQGAWGYTF.

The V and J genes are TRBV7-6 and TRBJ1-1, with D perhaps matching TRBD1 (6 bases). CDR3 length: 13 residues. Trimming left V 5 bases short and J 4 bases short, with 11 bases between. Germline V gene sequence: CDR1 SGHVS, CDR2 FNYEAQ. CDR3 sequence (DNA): TGTGCCAGCAGCACGGGGGCGACCACTGAAGCTTTCTTT. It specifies CASSTGATTEAFF.

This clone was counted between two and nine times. The CDR3 reads CASSLSLAGYNEQFF. Here the CDR3 DNA reads TGTGCCAGCAGTTTATCACTAGCGGGTTACAATGAGCAGTTCTTC. The chain combines TRBV27 with TRBJ2-1; 9 nucleotides align to TRBD2. CDR3 size: 15 residues. The trim removed 0 bases at V and 4 bases at J, leaving 1 base unmatched. Germline CDR1 reads MNHEY; CDR2 reads SMNVEV (reference sequence).

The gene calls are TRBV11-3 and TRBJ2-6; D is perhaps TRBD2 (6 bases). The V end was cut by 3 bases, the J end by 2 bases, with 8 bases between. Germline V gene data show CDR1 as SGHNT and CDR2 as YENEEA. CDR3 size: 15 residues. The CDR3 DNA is TGTGCCAGCAGCTTCGGAGGGGCTGGGGCCAACGTCCTGACTTTC. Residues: CASSFGGAGANVLTF.

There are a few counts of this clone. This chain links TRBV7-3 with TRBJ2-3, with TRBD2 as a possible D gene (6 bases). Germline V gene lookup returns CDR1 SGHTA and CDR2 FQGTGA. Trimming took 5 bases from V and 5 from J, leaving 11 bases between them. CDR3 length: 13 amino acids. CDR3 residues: CASSVGTGDTQYF. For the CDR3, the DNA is TGTGCCAGCAGCGTCGGGACTGGAGATACGCAGTATTTT. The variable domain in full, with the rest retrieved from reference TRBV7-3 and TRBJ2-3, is GAGVSQTPSNKVTEKGKYVELRCDPISGHTALYWYRQSLGQGPEFLIYFQGTGAADDSGLPNDRFFAVRPEGSVSTLKIQRTERGDSAVYLCASSVGTGDTQYFGPGTRLTVL.

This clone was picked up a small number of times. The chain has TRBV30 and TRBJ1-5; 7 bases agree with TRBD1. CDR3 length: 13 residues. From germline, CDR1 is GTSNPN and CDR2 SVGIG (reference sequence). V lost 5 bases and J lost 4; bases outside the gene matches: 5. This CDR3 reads CAWAGQENQPQHF. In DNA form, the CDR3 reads TGTGCCTGGGCCGGACAGGAGAATCAGCCCCAGCATTTT.

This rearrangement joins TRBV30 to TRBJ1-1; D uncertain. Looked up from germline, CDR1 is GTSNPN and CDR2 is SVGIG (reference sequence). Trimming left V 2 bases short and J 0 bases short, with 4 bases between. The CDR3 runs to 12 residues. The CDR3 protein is CAWSNMNTEAFF. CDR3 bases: TGTGCCTGGAGTAACATGAACACTGAAGCTTTCTTT.

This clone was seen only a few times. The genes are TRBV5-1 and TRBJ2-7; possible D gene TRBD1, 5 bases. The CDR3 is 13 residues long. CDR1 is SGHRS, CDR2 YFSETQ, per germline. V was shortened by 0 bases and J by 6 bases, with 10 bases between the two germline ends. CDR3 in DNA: TGCGCCAGCAGCTTGGGGGCGACAGCCGAGCAGTACTTC. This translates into CASSLGATAEQYF.

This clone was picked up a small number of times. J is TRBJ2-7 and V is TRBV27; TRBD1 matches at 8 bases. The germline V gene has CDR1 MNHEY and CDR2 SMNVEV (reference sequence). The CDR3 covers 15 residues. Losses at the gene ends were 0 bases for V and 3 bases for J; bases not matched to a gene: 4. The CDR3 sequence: CASSLSTGVFYEQYF. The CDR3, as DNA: TGTGCCAGCAGTTTATCGACAGGGGTTTTCTACGAGCAGTACTTC.

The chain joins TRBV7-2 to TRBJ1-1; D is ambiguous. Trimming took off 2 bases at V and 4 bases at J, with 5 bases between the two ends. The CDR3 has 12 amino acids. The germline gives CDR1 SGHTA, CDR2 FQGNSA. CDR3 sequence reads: CASSLMRTEAFF. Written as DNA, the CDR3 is TGTGCCAGCAGCTTAATGCGCACTGAAGCTTTCTTT.

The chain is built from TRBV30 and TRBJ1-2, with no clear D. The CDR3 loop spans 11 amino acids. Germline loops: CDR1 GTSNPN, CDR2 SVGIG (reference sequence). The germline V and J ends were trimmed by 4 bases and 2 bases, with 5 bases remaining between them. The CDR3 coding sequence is TGTGCCTGGACGACAAACTATGGCTACACCTTC. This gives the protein CAWTTNYGYTF.

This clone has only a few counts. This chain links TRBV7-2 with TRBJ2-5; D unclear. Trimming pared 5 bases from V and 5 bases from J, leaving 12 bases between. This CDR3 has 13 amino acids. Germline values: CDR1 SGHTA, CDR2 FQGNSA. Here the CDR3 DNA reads TGTGCCAGCAGCCGGGCGGTAACGGAGACCCAGTACTTC. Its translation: CASSRAVTETQYF.

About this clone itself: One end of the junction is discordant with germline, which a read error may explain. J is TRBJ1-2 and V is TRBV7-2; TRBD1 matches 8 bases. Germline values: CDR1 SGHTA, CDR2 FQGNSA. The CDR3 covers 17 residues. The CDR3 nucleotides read TGTGCCAGCAGGGTGAAGTCAGGGGGCTTCTATAACTTTGGCTACACCTTC. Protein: CASRVKSGGFYNFGYTF.

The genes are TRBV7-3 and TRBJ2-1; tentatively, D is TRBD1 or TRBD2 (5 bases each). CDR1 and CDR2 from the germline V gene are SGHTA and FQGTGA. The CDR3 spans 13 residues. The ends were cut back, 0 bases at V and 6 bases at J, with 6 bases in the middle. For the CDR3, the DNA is TGTGCCAGCAGCTTAACTGGGGGCAATGAGCAGTTCTTC. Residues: CASSLTGGNEQFF.

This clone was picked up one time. CDR3 region: CASSKPGSTRSGANVLTF. The CDR3 nucleotides read TGTGCCAGCAGTAAGCCGGGCAGCACAAGATCTGGGGCCAACGTCCTGACTTTC. This chain connects TRBV7-6 to TRBJ2-6; D remains unclear. CDR3 length equals 18 residues. Germline V lookup: CDR1 SGHVS, CDR2 FNYEAQ. V lost 6 bases and J lost 1, with 19 bases in between.

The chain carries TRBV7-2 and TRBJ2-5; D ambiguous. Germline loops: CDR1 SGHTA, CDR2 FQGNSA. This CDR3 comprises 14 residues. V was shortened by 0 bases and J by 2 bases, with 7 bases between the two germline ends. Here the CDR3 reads CASSLAANQETQYF. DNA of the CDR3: TGTGCCAGCAGCTTAGCGGCTAATCAAGAGACCCAGTACTTC.

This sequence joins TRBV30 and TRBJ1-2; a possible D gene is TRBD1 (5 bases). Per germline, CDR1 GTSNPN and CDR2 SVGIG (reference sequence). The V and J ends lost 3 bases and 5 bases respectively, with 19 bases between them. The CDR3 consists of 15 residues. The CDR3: CAWSAAGLVGYGYTF. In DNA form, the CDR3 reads TGTGCCTGGAGCGCCGCGGGGCTAGTGGGATATGGCTACACCTTC.

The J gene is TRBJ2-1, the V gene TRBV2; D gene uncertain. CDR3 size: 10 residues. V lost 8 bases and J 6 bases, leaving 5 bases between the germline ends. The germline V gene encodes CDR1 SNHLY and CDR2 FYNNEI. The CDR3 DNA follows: TGTGCCAGCGCCTTCAATGAGCAGTTCTTC. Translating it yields CASAFNEQFF.

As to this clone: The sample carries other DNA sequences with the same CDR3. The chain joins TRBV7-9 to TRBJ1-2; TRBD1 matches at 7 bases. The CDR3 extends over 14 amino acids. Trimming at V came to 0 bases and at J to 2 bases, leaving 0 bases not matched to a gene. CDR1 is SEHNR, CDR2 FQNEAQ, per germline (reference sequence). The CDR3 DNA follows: TGTGCCAGCAGCTTAGCGGACAGGAACTATGGCTACACCTTC. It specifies CASSLADRNYGYTF.

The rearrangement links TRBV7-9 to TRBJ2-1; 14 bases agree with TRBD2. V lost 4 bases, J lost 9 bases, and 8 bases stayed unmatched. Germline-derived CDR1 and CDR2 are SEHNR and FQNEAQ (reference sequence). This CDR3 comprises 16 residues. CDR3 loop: CASSSPGLAGEGEQFF. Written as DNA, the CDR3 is TGTGCCAGCAGCTCGCCGGGACTAGCGGGAGAGGGTGAGCAGTTCTTC.